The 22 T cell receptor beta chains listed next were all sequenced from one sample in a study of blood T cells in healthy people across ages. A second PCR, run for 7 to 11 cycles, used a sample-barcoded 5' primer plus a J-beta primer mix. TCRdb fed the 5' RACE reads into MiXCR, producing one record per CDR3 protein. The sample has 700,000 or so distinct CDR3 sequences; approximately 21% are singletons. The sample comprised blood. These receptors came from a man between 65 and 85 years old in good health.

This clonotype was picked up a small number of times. Here the CDR3 reads CASTEGVVGKETQYF. The CDR3 nucleotides read TGTGCCAGCACCGAGGGGGTCGTGGGAAAAGAGACCCAGTACTTC. The V gene is TRBV7-9, the J gene TRBJ2-5; TRBD1 is a possible D gene (6 bases). The CDR3 covers 15 residues. Germline lookup yields CDR1 SEHNR and CDR2 FQNEAQ (reference sequence). The V and J ends lost 7 bases and 3 bases respectively, with 18 bases between them.

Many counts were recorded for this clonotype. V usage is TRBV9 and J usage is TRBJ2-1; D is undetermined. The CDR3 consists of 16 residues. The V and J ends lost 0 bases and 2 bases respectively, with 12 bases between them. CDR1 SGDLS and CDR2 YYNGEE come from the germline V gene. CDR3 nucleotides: TGTGCCAGCAGCGTAGGTGCGAATGTCCCCTACAATGAGCAGTTCTTC. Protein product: CASSVGANVPYNEQFF.

The CDR3: CASGRTGRSPLHF. The CDR3 DNA is TGTGCCAGTGGTAGGACAGGGCGATCACCCCTCCACTTT. This chain connects TRBV27 to TRBJ1-6; TRBD1 agrees at 8 bases. V trimming: 9 bases; J trimming: 10 bases; junction bases outside the gene matches: 8. CDR3 length: 13 amino acids. The germline V gene encodes CDR1 MNHEY and CDR2 SMNVEV (reference sequence).

The CDR3 region has the DNA TGTGCCAGCAGTTTTGGGGAGGTGAGGTATCAGCCCCAGCATTTT. This translates into CASSFGEVRYQPQHF. The V and J genes are TRBV12-3 or TRBV12-4 and TRBJ1-5; D gene ambiguous. The CDR3 spans 15 residues. Deletions cut 3 bases from V and 5 bases from J, with 14 bases between.

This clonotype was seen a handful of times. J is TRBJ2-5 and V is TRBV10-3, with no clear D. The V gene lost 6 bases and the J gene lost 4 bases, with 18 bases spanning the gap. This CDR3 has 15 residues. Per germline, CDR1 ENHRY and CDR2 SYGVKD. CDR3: CAISPWGTRRETQYF. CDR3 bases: TGTGCCATCAGCCCATGGGGAACGCGTAGAGAGACCCAGTACTTC.

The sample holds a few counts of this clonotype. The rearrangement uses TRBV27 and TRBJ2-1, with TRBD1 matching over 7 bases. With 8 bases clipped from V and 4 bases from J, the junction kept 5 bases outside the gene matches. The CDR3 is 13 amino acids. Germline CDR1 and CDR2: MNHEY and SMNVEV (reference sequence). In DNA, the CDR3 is TGTGCCAGCGGTGACAGGGAGTACAATGAGCAGTTCTTC. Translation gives CASGDREYNEQFF.

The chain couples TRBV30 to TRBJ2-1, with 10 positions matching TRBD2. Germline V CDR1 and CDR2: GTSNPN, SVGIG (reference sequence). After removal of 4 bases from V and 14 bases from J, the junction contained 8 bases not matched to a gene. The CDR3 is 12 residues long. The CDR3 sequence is CAWTGSGRSEFF. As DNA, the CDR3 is TGTGCCTGGACGGGTAGCGGGAGGTCCGAGTTCTTC.

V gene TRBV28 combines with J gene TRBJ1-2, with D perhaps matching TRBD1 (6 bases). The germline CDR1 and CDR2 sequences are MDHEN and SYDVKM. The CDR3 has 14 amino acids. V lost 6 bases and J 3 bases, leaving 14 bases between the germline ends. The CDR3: CASRYRDGDYGYTF. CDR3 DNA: TGTGCCAGCAGGTACAGGGACGGAGACTATGGCTACACCTTC.

CDR3: CASSSLSRGVGSTDTQYF. The CDR3 nucleotides read TGTGCCAGCAGTTCCCTGAGCCGTGGGGTCGGTAGCACAGATACGCAGTATTTT. The chain employs TRBV6-5 and TRBJ2-3; no firm D call. Looked up from germline, CDR1 is MNHEY and CDR2 is SVGAGI. Trimming took off 4 bases at V and 0 bases at J, with 20 bases between the two ends. CDR3 size: 18 residues.

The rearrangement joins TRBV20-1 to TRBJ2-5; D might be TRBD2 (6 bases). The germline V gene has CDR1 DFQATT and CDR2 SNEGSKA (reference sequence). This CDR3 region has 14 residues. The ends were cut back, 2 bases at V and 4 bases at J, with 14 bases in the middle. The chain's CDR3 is CSARPPVGGETQYF. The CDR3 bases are TGCAGTGCTAGACCACCGGTGGGGGGAGAGACCCAGTACTTC.

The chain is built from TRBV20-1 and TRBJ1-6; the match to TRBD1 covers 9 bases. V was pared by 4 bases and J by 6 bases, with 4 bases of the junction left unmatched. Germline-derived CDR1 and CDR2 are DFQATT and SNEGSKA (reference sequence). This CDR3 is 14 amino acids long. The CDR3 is CSANSGQGNSPLHF. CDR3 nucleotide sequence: TGCAGTGCTAATTCGGGACAGGGTAATTCACCCCTCCACTTT.

This CDR3 reads CSVQKRATYNEQFF. Here the CDR3 DNA reads TGCAGCGTGCAGAAGCGGGCGACCTACAATGAGCAGTTCTTC. The rearrangement uses TRBV29-1 and TRBJ2-1; a possible D gene is TRBD2 (6 bases). V lost 6 bases and J lost 2, with 14 bases in between. Germline V gene lookup returns CDR1 SQVTM and CDR2 ANQGSEA. The CDR3 is 14 amino acids.

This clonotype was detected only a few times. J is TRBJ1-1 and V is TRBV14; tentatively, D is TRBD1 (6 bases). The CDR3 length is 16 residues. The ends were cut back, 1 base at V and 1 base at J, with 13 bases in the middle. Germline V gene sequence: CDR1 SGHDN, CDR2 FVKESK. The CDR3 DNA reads TGTGCCAGCAGCCAAGTAACAGGGAGGGGGAACACTGAAGCTTTCTTT. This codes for CASSQVTGRGNTEAFF.

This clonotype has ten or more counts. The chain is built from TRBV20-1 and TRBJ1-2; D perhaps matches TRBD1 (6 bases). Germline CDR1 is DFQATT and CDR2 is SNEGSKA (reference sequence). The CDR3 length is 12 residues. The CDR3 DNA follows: TGCAGCGCAGGTCAGGGGTCGGAGGGCTACACCTTC. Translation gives CSAGQGSEGYTF.

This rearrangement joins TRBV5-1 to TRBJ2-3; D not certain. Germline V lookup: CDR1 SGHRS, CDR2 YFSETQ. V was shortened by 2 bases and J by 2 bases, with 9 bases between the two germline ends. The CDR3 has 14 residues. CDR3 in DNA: TGCGCCAGCAGCTTTGATAGAGCCACAGATACGCAGTATTTT. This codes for CASSFDRATDTQYF.

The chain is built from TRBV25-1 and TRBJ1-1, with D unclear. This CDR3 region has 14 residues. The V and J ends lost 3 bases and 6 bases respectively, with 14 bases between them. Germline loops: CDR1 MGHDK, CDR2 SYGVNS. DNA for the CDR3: TGTGCCAGCAGTGACTGGACCGAGGACGCTGAAGCTTTCTTT. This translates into CASSDWTEDAEAFF.

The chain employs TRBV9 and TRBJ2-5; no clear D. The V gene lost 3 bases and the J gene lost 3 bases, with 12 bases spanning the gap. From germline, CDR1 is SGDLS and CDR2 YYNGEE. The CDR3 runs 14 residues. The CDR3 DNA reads TGTGCCAGCAGCGCCGGACGCCTAAAAGAGACCCAGTACTTC. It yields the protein CASSAGRLKETQYF.

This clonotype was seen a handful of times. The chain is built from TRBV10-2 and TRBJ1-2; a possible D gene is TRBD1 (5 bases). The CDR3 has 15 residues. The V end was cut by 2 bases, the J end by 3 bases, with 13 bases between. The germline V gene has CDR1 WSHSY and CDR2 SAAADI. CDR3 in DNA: TGCGCCAGCAGTGAGGGGGGAGGGGAGGACTATGGCTACACCTTC. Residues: CASSEGGGEDYGYTF.

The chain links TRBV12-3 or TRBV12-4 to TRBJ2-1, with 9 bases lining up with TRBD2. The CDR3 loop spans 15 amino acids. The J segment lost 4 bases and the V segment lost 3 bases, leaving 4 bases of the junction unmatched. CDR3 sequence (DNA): TGTGCCAGCAGTTTTCAGCTAGCGGGGTACAATGAGCAGTTCTTC. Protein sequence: CASSFQLAGYNEQFF.

The CDR3 reads CSVPRWGGADTQYF. The CDR3 nucleotides are TGCAGCGTCCCTCGGTGGGGCGGGGCAGATACGCAGTATTTT. J is TRBJ2-3 and V is TRBV29-1; a weak D match, TRBD2 (6 bases). The CDR3 runs to 14 residues. Germline-derived CDR1 and CDR2 are SQVTM and ANQGSEA. The V and J ends lost 6 bases and 4 bases respectively, with 17 bases between them.

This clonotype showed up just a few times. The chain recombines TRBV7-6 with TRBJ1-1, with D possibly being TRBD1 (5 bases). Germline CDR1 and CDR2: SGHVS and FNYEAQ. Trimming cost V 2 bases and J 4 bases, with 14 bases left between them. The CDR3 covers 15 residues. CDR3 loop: CASSLQGPSVTEAFF. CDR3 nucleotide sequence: TGTGCCAGCAGCTTACAGGGTCCTTCTGTCACTGAAGCTTTCTTT.

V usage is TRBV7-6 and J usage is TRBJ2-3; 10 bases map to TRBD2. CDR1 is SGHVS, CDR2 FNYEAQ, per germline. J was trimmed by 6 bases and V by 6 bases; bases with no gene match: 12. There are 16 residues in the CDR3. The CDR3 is CASSPLALAGTDTQYF. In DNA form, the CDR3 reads TGTGCCAGCAGTCCGTTGGCACTAGCGGGAACTGATACGCAGTATTTT.